Below are 18 T cell receptor beta chains sequenced from a single sample in a study of T cell responses to AZD1222 COVID-19 vaccine. Profiling relied on immunoSEQ multiplex PCR, and the TCRdb table lists in-frame clones only, not all of them. Of 200,000 to 250,000 clones listed, roughly 94% are singletons. The input for sequencing was peripheral blood, taken 28 days after the second dose of the MenACWY control vaccine. The receptors here all came from an adult who received the MenACWY meningococcal vaccine as a control.

This clone was seen a handful of times. The gene calls are TRBV20-1 and TRBJ1-3; no clear D. Trimming took off 5 bases at V and 4 bases at J, with 6 bases between the two ends. This CDR3 is 11 amino acids long. Germline V gene lookup returns CDR1 DFQATT and CDR2 SNEGSKA (reference sequence). The CDR3 sequence is CSAFGGNTIYF. The CDR3 DNA is TGCAGTGCTTTCGGGGGAAACACCATATATTTT.

The chain employs TRBV7-9 and TRBJ2-1; TRBD2 matches 7 bases. Losses at the gene ends were 0 bases for V and 2 bases for J; bases not matched to a gene: 4. This CDR3 contains 16 residues. CDR1 SEHNR and CDR2 FQNEAQ come from the germline V gene (reference sequence). The CDR3, as DNA: TGTGCCAGCAGCTTAGCGGGAGGGCCCACCTACAATGAGCAGTTCTTC. Protein sequence: CASSLAGGPTYNEQFF. The complete variable domain, with remaining parts taken from reference TRBV7-9 and TRBJ2-1, reads DTGVSQNPRHKITKRGQNVTFRCDPISEHNRLYWYRQTLGQGPEFLTYFQNEAQLEKSRLLSDRFSAERPKGSFSTLEIQRTEQGDSAMYLCASSLAGGPTYNEQFFGPGTRLTVL.

Concerning this clone itself: Additional DNA sequences in this sample encode the identical CDR3. The rearrangement uses TRBV5-1 and TRBJ2-2; 8 positions match TRBD1. CDR1 is SGHRS and CDR2 is YFSETQ in the germline V gene. J gave up 4 bases and V 0 bases, and 2 bases lay outside the gene matches. The CDR3 has 15 amino acids. This CDR3 is CASSLGQGTTGELFF. CDR3 sequence (DNA): TGCGCCAGCAGCTTGGGACAGGGGACCACCGGGGAGCTGTTTTTT.

This chain uses TRBV9 with TRBJ1-5, with D perhaps TRBD1 (5 bases). Per germline, CDR1 SGDLS and CDR2 YYNGEE. The CDR3 has 14 residues. Trimming shortened V by 3 bases and J by 4 bases, and 11 bases separated the two germline ends. This chain's CDR3 is CASSATDLNQPQHF. In nucleotides, the CDR3 is TGTGCCAGCAGCGCGACAGACTTAAATCAGCCCCAGCATTTT.

The chain is built from TRBV6-5 and TRBJ1-3; no reliable D call. CDR1 is MNHEY and CDR2 is SVGAGI in the germline V gene. The V and J ends lost 8 bases and 3 bases respectively, with 11 bases between them. CDR3 length: 13 amino acids. In DNA, the CDR3 is TGTGCCAGCTACCCCAGTGGTGGAAACACCATATATTTT. As protein: CASYPSGGNTIYF.

This rearrangement joins TRBV7-6 to TRBJ1-3; perhaps TRBD1 as D (5 bases). Germline CDR1 and CDR2: SGHVS and FNYEAQ. The CDR3 spans 16 residues. V was pared by 5 bases and J by 2 bases, with 16 bases between. The CDR3: CASSQVTGRPGNTIYF. For the CDR3, the DNA is TGTGCCAGCAGCCAAGTTACAGGAAGACCTGGAAACACCATATATTTT.

J is TRBJ1-2 and V is TRBV3-1 (or the pseudogene TRBV3-2); D uncertain. V lost 1 base, J lost 4 bases, and 7 bases lay in between. The CDR3 consists of 13 residues. Germline CDR1 LGHDT, CDR2 YNNKEL (reference sequence). The CDR3 loop is CASSQVYSYGYTF. The DNA of the CDR3 is TGTGCCAGCAGCCAAGTTTACAGCTATGGCTACACCTTC.

The chain uses TRBV3-1 (or the pseudogene TRBV3-2) and TRBJ1-6, with D unresolved. CDR1 is LGHDT, CDR2 YNNKEL, per germline (reference sequence). V was cut by 4 bases and J by 6 bases, with 10 bases left in between. The CDR3 sequence is 14 residues long. CDR3 in amino acids: CASSRMGANSPLHF. Here the CDR3 DNA reads TGTGCCAGCAGCCGAATGGGAGCTAATTCACCCCTCCACTTT.

This chain joins TRBV11-2 and TRBJ2-5; 8 bases align to TRBD1. Germline CDR1 SGHAT, CDR2 FQNNGV. This CDR3 spans 14 amino acids. Trimming at V came to 2 bases and at J to 4 bases, leaving 3 bases not matched to a gene. The CDR3 bases are TGTGCCAGCAGCTTAAGGACAGGGAGAGAGACCCAGTACTTC. Protein product: CASSLRTGRETQYF.

The chain employs TRBV19 and TRBJ2-7; D remains ambiguous. The CDR3 covers 16 residues. Trimming left V 2 bases short and J 2 bases short, with 16 bases between. CDR1 and CDR2 (germline): LNHDA, SQIVND (reference sequence). This CDR3 is CASSIRVRMTPYEQYF. CDR3 in DNA: TGTGCCAGTAGTATACGTGTTCGAATGACCCCCTACGAGCAGTACTTC.

This chain connects TRBV7-2 to TRBJ2-7; D perhaps matches TRBD1 (6 bases). Germline lookup yields CDR1 SGHTA and CDR2 FQGNSA. The V gene lost 4 bases and the J gene lost 0 bases, with 10 bases spanning the gap. CDR3 length: 14 amino acids. The CDR3 protein is CASSSWTDSYEQYF. As DNA, the CDR3 is TGTGCCAGCAGCTCCTGGACAGACTCCTACGAGCAGTACTTC.

The J gene is TRBJ2-6, the V gene TRBV7-9; D not resolved. V was trimmed by 4 bases and J by 2 bases, leaving 0 bases between them. The CDR3 loop spans 12 amino acids. Germline CDR1 SEHNR, CDR2 FQNEAQ (reference sequence). The CDR3 reads CASSSGANVLTF. DNA for the CDR3: TGTGCCAGCAGCTCTGGGGCCAACGTCCTGACTTTC.

The V gene is TRBV14, the J gene TRBJ2-7; D tentatively fits TRBD1 or TRBD2 (5 bases each). The germline gives CDR1 SGHDN, CDR2 FVKESK. The CDR3 covers 15 residues. The V end was cut by 1 base, the J end by 1 base, with 11 bases between. The CDR3 DNA sequence: TGTGCCAGCAGCCAAGTGAGGGGCTTATCCTACGAGCAGTACTTC. Protein product: CASSQVRGLSYEQYF.

The chain has TRBV4-3 and TRBJ2-7, with 9 bases lining up with TRBD2. Germline CDR1 reads LGHNA; CDR2 reads YSLEER. V was clipped by 1 base and J by 5 bases; unmatched bases: 9. This CDR3 region has 16 residues. Here the CDR3 reads CASSQVAGGPRDEQYF. The CDR3 DNA follows: TGCGCCAGCAGCCAAGTCGCGGGGGGGCCTCGGGACGAGCAGTACTTC.

The V gene is TRBV5-4, the J gene TRBJ2-6; D is undetermined. V lost 1 base to trimming and J lost 0 bases, with 5 bases between them. The CDR3 loop spans 15 amino acids. Per the germline V gene, CDR1 is SGHNT and CDR2 is YYREEE (reference sequence). CDR3 coding DNA: TGTGCCAGCAGCTTGACAAACTCTGGGGCCAACGTCCTGACTTTC. Residues: CASSLTNSGANVLTF. Complete variable domain (other parts from reference TRBV5-4 and TRBJ2-6): ETGVTQSPTHLIKTRGQQVTLRCSSQSGHNTVSWYQQALGQGPQFIFQYYREEENGRGNFPPRFSGLQFPNYSSELNVNALELDDSALYLCASSLTNSGANVLTFGAGSRLTVL.

The chain has TRBV4-1 and TRBJ1-1; D uncertain. CDR3 length equals 14 residues. The V end was cut by 1 base, the J end by 4 bases, with 10 bases between. Germline-derived CDR1 and CDR2 are MGHRA and YSYEKL. This CDR3 reads CASSQVKGPTEAFF. Written as DNA, the CDR3 is TGCGCCAGCAGCCAAGTGAAGGGTCCCACTGAAGCTTTCTTT.

CDR3 bases: TGCGCCAGCAGCCAAGGGGTATCAGATACGCAGTATTTT. Translation gives CASSQGVSDTQYF. The V call is TRBV4-1, the J call TRBJ2-3; D unresolved. The V end was cut by 1 base, the J end by 4 bases, with 6 bases between. The CDR3 has 13 residues. Germline CDR1 reads MGHRA; CDR2 reads YSYEKL.

DNA for the CDR3: TGTGCCAGCGCCGGCACTAGCGAGTTCACAGATACGCAGTATTTT. This gives the protein CASAGTSEFTDTQYF. The rearrangement uses TRBV7-9 and TRBJ2-3; 7 bases are a match to TRBD2. The CDR3 runs to 15 residues. Trimming removed 8 bases from V and 2 bases from J; junction bases left unmatched: 10. Germline V gene lookup returns CDR1 SEHNR and CDR2 FQNEAQ (reference sequence).